The 28 T cell receptor beta chains presented below share a single source sample, sequenced in a study of early T cells in non-severe SARS-CoV-2 infection (dated by TCRdb to about 2021). Library prep was done by 5' RACE. Sequencing took place on a NextSeq 500. Using fastp at Q25 and MiXCR, TCRdb reprocessed the public reads and kept productive beta chains. Records with the same CDR3 protein are collapsed into one entry carrying the most frequent genes and DNA. For this sample there are 70,000 to 75,000 distinct CDR3 sequences; around 15% appear just once. The ten biggest clones cover 11% to 15% of the sample. The sample was whole blood. The receptors here all came from an adult who was a healthcare worker with PCR-confirmed SARS-CoV-2 infection or an uninfected control (not recorded which).

This clonotype was seen at least ten times. The V and J genes are TRBV6-6 and TRBJ1-1; TRBD1 agrees at 9 bases. V gave up 7 bases and J gave up 5 bases; unmatched junction bases: 5. Germline V gene lookup returns CDR1 MNHNY and CDR2 SVGAGI (reference sequence). The CDR3 covers 13 residues. CDR3 bases: TGTGCCAGCACCCGGACAGGGGTTACTGAAGCTTTCTTT. The encoded protein is CASTRTGVTEAFF.

This clonotype has just one count. V usage is TRBV9 and J usage is TRBJ2-5, with D unresolved. Germline CDR1 and CDR2: SGDLS and YYNGEE. V was pared by 3 bases and J by 4 bases, with 19 bases between. This CDR3 region has 16 residues. The DNA for the CDR3 is TGTGCCAGCAGCGCCCTTTTAGGCACCGACGGAGAGACCCAGTACTTC. Protein product: CASSALLGTDGETQYF.

This clonotype has a handful of counts. V usage is TRBV28 and J usage is TRBJ2-4, with D perhaps TRBD1 (5 bases). From germline, CDR1 is MDHEN and CDR2 SYDVKM. V was clipped by 4 bases and J by 0 bases, with 13 bases between them. This CDR3 is built from 16 residues. The CDR3 reads CASSSAPGLAKNIQYF. The CDR3 nucleotides read TGTGCCAGCAGTTCTGCCCCAGGGTTAGCCAAAAACATTCAGTACTTC.

This clonotype appeared a few times. The chain has TRBV19 and TRBJ1-2, with 9 bases matching TRBD1. Germline assignment: CDR1 LNHDA and CDR2 SQIVND (reference sequence). The V segment lost 7 bases and the J segment 6 bases; nucleotides outside the gene matches: 12. This CDR3 is 15 amino acids long. The CDR3 loop reads CASNRPGTGSNGYTF. The CDR3 DNA is TGTGCCAGTAACCGCCCCGGGACAGGGAGTAATGGCTACACCTTC. The full variable domain, in which reference TRBV19 and TRBJ1-2 provide the parts outside the CDR3, is DGGITQSPKYLFRKEGQNVTLSCEQNLNHDAMYWYRQDPGQGLRLIYYSQIVNDFQKGDIAEGYSVSREKKESFPLTVTSAQKNPTAFYLCASNRPGTGSNGYTFGSGTRLTVV.

This chain links TRBV11-2 with TRBJ1-2; TRBD1 agrees at 9 bases. CDR1 is SGHAT, CDR2 FQNNGV, per germline. The trim removed 0 bases at V and 4 bases at J, leaving 3 bases unmatched. CDR3 length: 15 residues. The CDR3 DNA reads TGTGCCAGCAGCTTAGATAGACAGGGGGTCTATGGCTACACCTTC. Translating it yields CASSLDRQGVYGYTF.

V usage is TRBV2 and J usage is TRBJ2-3, with D possibly matching TRBD1 (6 bases). This CDR3 region has 14 residues. The ends were cut back, 5 bases at V and 4 bases at J, with 13 bases in the middle. Germline loops: CDR1 SNHLY, CDR2 FYNNEI. The chain's CDR3 is CASSIQGFADTQYF. The CDR3 region has the DNA TGTGCCAGCAGTATACAGGGTTTCGCAGATACGCAGTATTTT. Using reference TRBV2 and TRBJ2-3 for the parts outside the CDR3, the full variable domain is EPEVTQTPSHQVTQMGQEVILRCVPISNHLYFYWYRQILGQKVEFLVSFYNNEISEKSEIFDDQFSVERPDGSNFTLKIRSTKLEDSAMYFCASSIQGFADTQYFGPGTRLTVL.

This clonotype was seen only a few times. The V call is TRBV3-1, the J call TRBJ2-2; 13 bases fit TRBD2. The ends lost 8 bases at V and 1 base at J; junction bases unmatched: 7. The CDR3 length is 17 residues. Germline V gives CDR1 LGHDT, CDR2 YNNKEL (reference sequence). This CDR3 reads CASGRLAGGQNTGELFF. As DNA, the CDR3 is TGTGCCAGCGGTAGACTAGCGGGGGGACAGAACACCGGGGAGCTGTTTTTT.

This chain links TRBV7-9 with TRBJ2-1; 9 bases match TRBD1. CDR1 and CDR2 (germline): SEHNR, FQNEAQ (reference sequence). The J segment lost 9 bases and the V segment lost 5 bases, leaving 5 bases of the junction unmatched. The CDR3 is 13 residues long. The chain's CDR3 is CASSAGQGLEQFF. The CDR3 DNA follows: TGTGCCAGCAGCGCGGGACAGGGACTTGAGCAGTTCTTC.

The V call is TRBV27, the J call TRBJ1-4; 11 nucleotides align to TRBD1. The CDR3 extends over 14 amino acids. The germline V gene has CDR1 MNHEY and CDR2 SMNVEV (reference sequence). V was pared by 8 bases and J by 7 bases, with 6 bases of the junction left unmatched. DNA of the CDR3: TGTGCCAGCTCTGGACAGGGGGCAGGTGAAAAACTGTTTTTT. Protein product: CASSGQGAGEKLFF.

This clonotype was detected a few times. This chain links TRBV6-6 with TRBJ2-3; the D gene is possibly TRBD1 (5 bases). Germline-derived CDR1 and CDR2 are MNHNY and SVGAGI (reference sequence). The CDR3 extends over 12 amino acids. V was shortened by 4 bases and J by 5 bases, with 7 bases between the two germline ends. As DNA, the CDR3 is TGTGCCAGCAGTTTTAGGGGAGATACGCAGTATTTT. Translating it yields CASSFRGDTQYF.

This clonotype was found many times. The rearrangement uses TRBV29-1 and TRBJ1-1; TRBD1 agrees at 10 bases. The trim removed 2 bases at V and 4 bases at J, leaving 13 bases unmatched. Germline V CDR1 and CDR2: SQVTM, ANQGSEA. The CDR3 has 17 amino acids. The DNA for the CDR3 is TGCAGCGTTGAATATTGGGGGTCCGGGACAGGGGTCACTGAAGCTTTCTTT. It translates to CSVEYWGSGTGVTEAFF.

There are many counts of this clonotype. This sequence joins TRBV5-6 and TRBJ2-1; 7 bases align to TRBD2. Germline V gives CDR1 SGHDT, CDR2 YYEEEE. The CDR3 is 13 residues long. The J segment lost 9 bases and the V segment lost 0 bases, leaving 3 bases of the junction unmatched. This CDR3 is CASSLGTRSEQFF. DNA of the CDR3: TGTGCCAGCAGCTTGGGGACTAGATCTGAGCAGTTCTTC.

The genes are TRBV6-5 and TRBJ1-2; weak D call: TRBD1 (6 bases). Germline V gene sequence: CDR1 MNHEY, CDR2 SVGAGI. The CDR3 totals 14 residues. Trimming pared 0 bases from V and 7 bases from J, leaving 12 bases between. CDR3 coding DNA: TGTGCCAGCAGTTACTCGCCAGGGGAGAGTGGCTACACCTTC. The encoded protein is CASSYSPGESGYTF.

The V and J genes are TRBV7-6 and TRBJ1-2; D perhaps matches TRBD1 (5 bases). Trimming left V 1 base short and J 4 bases short, with 7 bases between. Germline CDR1 SGHVS, CDR2 FNYEAQ. CDR3 size: 13 residues. The CDR3 loop is CASSLGTLYGYTF. CDR3 DNA: TGTGCCAGCAGCTTAGGGACACTCTATGGCTACACCTTC. The full variable domain, rest sourced from reference TRBV7-6 and TRBJ1-2, is GAGVSQSPRYKVTKRGQDVALRCDPISGHVSLYWYRQALGQGPEFLTYFNYEAQQDKSGLPNDRFSAERPEGSISTLTIQRTEQRDSAMYRCASSLGTLYGYTFGSGTRLTVV.

This clonotype was seen a few times. This chain links TRBV9 with TRBJ2-3; 8 nucleotides agree with TRBD2. The CDR3 sequence is 15 residues long. CDR1 is SGDLS and CDR2 is YYNGEE in the germline V gene. Losses at the gene ends were 2 bases for V and 4 bases for J; bases not matched to a gene: 6. The chain's CDR3 is CASSVSGVSPDTQYF. CDR3 bases: TGTGCCAGCAGCGTTAGCGGGGTATCCCCAGATACGCAGTATTTT.

The chain uses TRBV27 and TRBJ1-6; D not certain. This CDR3 has 17 residues. CDR1 is MNHEY, CDR2 SMNVEV, per germline (reference sequence). V was trimmed by 6 bases and J by 0 bases, leaving 15 bases between them. The CDR3 region has the DNA TGTGCCAGCAGGCACCACCTTCAGACCTCCTATAATTCACCCCTCCACTTT. The encoded protein is CASRHHLQTSYNSPLHF.

The chain links TRBV3-1 to TRBJ1-1; D remains ambiguous. Trimming stripped 1 base from V and 4 bases from J, with 10 bases between. The CDR3 contains 14 residues. Looked up from germline, CDR1 is LGHDT and CDR2 is YNNKEL (reference sequence). The CDR3 loop reads CASSQGGWGTEAFF. CDR3 coding DNA: TGTGCCAGCAGCCAAGGGGGATGGGGCACTGAAGCTTTCTTT.

The gene calls are TRBV20-1 and TRBJ2-1; no firm D call. Between the trimmed V and J ends, which lost 0 bases and 2 bases, there was a span of 8 bases. Germline V gene sequence: CDR1 DFQATT, CDR2 SNEGSKA (reference sequence). This CDR3 contains 14 residues. The CDR3 spells CSARDLGPYNEQFF. In DNA, the CDR3 is TGCAGTGCTAGAGATCTCGGACCCTACAATGAGCAGTTCTTC.

This clonotype was seen a few times. The chain combines TRBV29-1 with TRBJ1-2; weak D call: TRBD1 (6 bases). V dropped 1 base and J dropped 9 bases, with 12 bases sitting between them. The CDR3 is 12 amino acids. Germline values: CDR1 SQVTM, CDR2 ANQGSEA. The CDR3 bases are TGCAGCGTTGAAGTGGGCAGGGGTAGCTACACCTTC. It yields the protein CSVEVGRGSYTF.

This clonotype was observed at least ten times. V and J are TRBV10-3 and TRBJ2-2; possibly TRBD2 for D (5 bases). Germline V gives CDR1 ENHRY, CDR2 SYGVKD. V was pared by 4 bases and J by 4 bases, with 7 bases between. The CDR3 loop spans 13 amino acids. DNA for the CDR3: TGTGCCATCAGTGTAGAGGGCACCGGGGAGCTGTTTTTT. It yields the protein CAISVEGTGELFF.

The chain couples TRBV12-3 or TRBV12-4 to TRBJ2-3; TRBD2 matches 13 bases. V was clipped by 9 bases and J by 7 bases; unmatched bases: 7. The CDR3 runs 14 residues. The CDR3 nucleotides are TGTGCCAGTAGTCAGGGACTAGCGGGGAATACGCAGTATTTT. Amino acid sequence: CASSQGLAGNTQYF.

This clonotype was counted only a few times. CDR3 DNA: TGTGCCAGCAGCTTAGGTTTCCGGAACACAGATACGCAGTATTTT. Translated: CASSLGFRNTDTQYF. The chain is built from TRBV7-9 and TRBJ2-3; D remains unclear. Germline V CDR1 and CDR2: SEHNR, FQNEAQ (reference sequence). CDR3 length equals 15 residues. Trimming took off 1 base at V and 2 bases at J, with 10 bases between the two ends.

The chain recombines TRBV18 with TRBJ2-7; weak D call: TRBD1 (6 bases). CDR1 KGHSH and CDR2 LQKENI come from the germline V gene. Trimming removed 3 bases at V and 7 bases at J, with 16 bases between. This CDR3 comprises 14 residues. CDR3 sequence (DNA): TGTGCCAGCTCACCTGGGACAACTGCTGAAGAGCAGTACTTC. It specifies CASSPGTTAEEQYF. The variable domain in full, with the rest retrieved from reference TRBV18 and TRBJ2-7, is NAGVMQNPRHLVRRRGQEARLRCSPMKGHSHVYWYRQLPEEGLKFMVYLQKENIIDESGMPKERFSAEFPKEGPSILRIQQVVRGDSAAYFCASSPGTTAEEQYFGPGTRLTVT.

The chain employs TRBV4-2 and TRBJ1-5; D unresolved. The CDR3 length is 13 residues. The ends were cut back, 0 bases at V and 6 bases at J, with 6 bases in the middle. Germline V gene sequence: CDR1 LGHNA, CDR2 YNFKEQ. As DNA, the CDR3 is TGTGCCAGCAGCCAAGATCTTCTTCAGCCCCAGCATTTT. This gives the protein CASSQDLLQPQHF.

This clonotype showed up just a few times. V gene TRBV14 combines with J gene TRBJ1-2; D may be TRBD1 (5 bases). V was clipped by 1 base and J by 7 bases, with 13 bases between them. The CDR3 covers 14 residues. Germline values: CDR1 SGHDN, CDR2 FVKESK. The chain's CDR3 is CASSQVSGGGGYTF. The CDR3 DNA reads TGTGCCAGCAGCCAAGTATCCGGGGGAGGTGGCTACACCTTC. The entire variable domain, with the rest obtained from reference TRBV14 and TRBJ1-2, is as follows: EAGVTQFPSHSVIEKGQTVTLRCDPISGHDNLYWYRRVMGKEIKFLLHFVKESKQDESGMPNNRFLAERTGGTYSTLKVQPAELEDSGVYFCASSQVSGGGGYTFGSGTRLTVV.

This clonotype appeared many times. The rearrangement links TRBV5-1 to TRBJ1-1; D may be TRBD1 (5 bases). The CDR3 spans 14 residues. Trimming removed 6 bases at V and 0 bases at J, with 12 bases between. Germline V lookup: CDR1 SGHRS, CDR2 YFSETQ. The CDR3 sequence is CASKAGPMNTEAFF. In DNA, the CDR3 is TGCGCCAGCAAGGCAGGGCCCATGAACACTGAAGCTTTCTTT.

At least ten counts were recorded for this clonotype. J is TRBJ2-1 and V is TRBV20-1; possibly TRBD2 for D (5 bases). The CDR3 is made up of 18 amino acids. The germline V gene encodes CDR1 DFQATT and CDR2 SNEGSKA (reference sequence). V lost 0 bases and J 0 bases, leaving 18 bases between the germline ends. The CDR3 protein is CSARDSFGERSSYNEQFF. CDR3 bases: TGCAGTGCTAGAGATAGTTTCGGGGAACGAAGCTCCTACAATGAGCAGTTCTTC.

Concerning this clonotype itself: Mismatch with germline at one junction end may stem from a read error. The chain joins TRBV20-1 to TRBJ2-7; 11 bases fit TRBD2. The CDR3 is 14 residues long. In germline, CDR1 is DFQATT, CDR2 SNEGSKA (reference sequence). This CDR3 is CSAAGLADPYERYF. Written as DNA, the CDR3 is TGCAGTGCTGCGGGACTAGCGGACCCCTACGAGCGGTACTTC.